A selection of T cell receptor beta chains follows, all from one sample in a study of T cells in tumors after PD-1 blockade. The assay was immunoSEQ multiplex PCR, and TCRdb's table has in-frame clones only and misses some. The sample has some 47,000 clones, 75% to 85% seen once. Sequencing was performed on PBMCs, taken before anti-PD-1 treatment. Receptor source: a human donor with basal cell carcinoma. Both conserved end residues are part of each CDR3. The D gene is left open where the match is weak. Rows may omit the clone size; those that give it use once, few, many or a size class.

size: NA; D: TRBD2; V: TRBV7-8; J: TRBJ2-5; DNA: TGTGCCAGCAGTCGGACTAGCGGGAGTCAGGAGACCCAGTACTTC; CDR3: CASSRTSGSQETQYF
size: NA; D: NA; V: TRBV28; J: TRBJ2-1; DNA: TGTGCCAGCAGTTTGGGTGAGCAGTTCTTC; CDR3: CASSLGEQFF
size: few; D: TRBD1; V: TRBV7-9; J: TRBJ1-5; DNA: TGTGCCAGCAGCTTTTCGACAGGGGCCAGAGATCAGCCCCAGCATTTT; CDR3: CASSFSTGARDQPQHF
size: NA; D: NA; V: TRBV9; J: TRBJ2-1; DNA: TGTGCCAGCAGCGTAGGATTTAGCGTCGGCTTGAATGAGCAGTTCTTC; CDR3: CASSVGFSVGLNEQFF
size: NA; D: NA; V: TRBV6-2/TRBV6-3; J: TRBJ2-2; DNA: TGTGCCAGCAGTTACTCGGCCGGGGAGCTGTTTTTT; CDR3: CASSYSAGELFF
size: NA; D: NA; V: TRBV20-1; J: TRBJ2-1; DNA: TGCAGTGCTTTAGGGCATTATGGGTCGTTCTTC; CDR3: CSALGHYGSFF
size: NA; D: NA; V: TRBV28; J: TRBJ2-7; DNA: TGTGCCAGCAGTTTATCTACTGGTCTTCGTACGGGGGAGGCCTACGAGCAGTACTTC; CDR3: CASSLSTGLRTGEAYEQYF
size: NA; D: NA; V: TRBV28; J: TRBJ2-1; DNA: TGTGCCAGCGCAGGAGGCAATGAGCAGTTCTTC; CDR3: CASAGGNEQFF
size: NA; D: NA; V: TRBV6-4; J: TRBJ2-3; DNA: TGTGCCAGCAGTGAGGGAGTAGCGGCCACAGATACGCAGTATTTT; CDR3: CASSEGVAATDTQYF
size: NA; D: TRBD1; V: TRBV6-6; J: TRBJ1-3; DNA: TGTGCCAGCAGCCCAAGGACAGGGTATGGAACCATATATTTT; CDR3: CASSPRTGYGTIYF
size: NA; D: TRBD1; V: TRBV9; J: TRBJ2-7; DNA: TGTGCCAGCAGCCGGGACAGCTACGAGCAGTACTTC; CDR3: CASSRDSYEQYF
size: NA; D: TRBD2; V: TRBV28; J: TRBJ2-7; DNA: TGTGCCAGCAGTTCCCCCCTAGCGGGAGTGGCCTACGAGCAGTACTTC; CDR3: CASSSPLAGVAYEQYF
size: NA; D: TRBD1; V: TRBV6-4; J: TRBJ1-2; DNA: TGTGCCAGCAGCGTTACCGGGACAGGGGCTGGCTACACCTTC; CDR3: CASSVTGTGAGYTF
size: NA; D: NA; V: TRBV20-1; J: TRBJ2-1; DNA: TGCAGTGCCTCACTAGCTATTGAGCAGTTCTTC; CDR3: CSASLAIEQFF
size: once; D: NA; V: TRBV27; J: TRBJ1-1; DNA: TGTGCCAGCAGACGTGGAGGGGGGCCCACTGAAGCTTTCTTT; CDR3: CASRRGGGPTEAFF
size: NA; D: NA; V: TRBV7-9; J: TRBJ2-1; DNA: TGTGCCAGCAGCTTAGAAGGTGAGCAGTTCTTC; CDR3: CASSLEGEQFF
size: NA; D: TRBD1; V: TRBV6-5; J: TRBJ1-3; DNA: TGTGCCAGCAGTTACTCATTATGGGACAGTGGAAACACCATATATTTT; CDR3: CASSYSLWDSGNTIYF
size: once; D: NA; V: TRBV7-2; J: TRBJ2-7; DNA: TGTGCCAGCAGCTTGGGGGGGACAGATAACTACGAGCAGTACTTC; CDR3: CASSLGGTDNYEQYF
size: NA; D: NA; V: TRBV28; J: TRBJ2-5; DNA: TGTGCCAGCAGTTCAGCCTGGGCCTGGACAGAGGTCAGGGAGACCCAGTACTTC; CDR3: CASSSAWAWTEVRETQYF
size: once; D: TRBD2; V: TRBV5-4; J: TRBJ2-3; DNA: TGTGCCAGCAGCACCGGACTAGCGGGACCCACAGATACGCAGTATTTT; CDR3: CASSTGLAGPTDTQYF
size: once; D: NA; V: TRBV19; J: TRBJ1-3; DNA: TGTGCCAGTAGTATAAAGGTAGGAGCCGGATGGTCTGGAAACACCATATATTTT; CDR3: CASSIKVGAGWSGNTIYF
size: NA; D: NA; V: TRBV6-1; J: TRBJ2-7; DNA: TGTGCCAGCAGTGAAGGTTGGGGAGTTTCCTACGAGCAGTACTTC; CDR3: CASSEGWGVSYEQYF
size: NA; D: TRBD2; V: TRBV2; J: TRBJ2-3; DNA: TGTGCCACTAGGGCCAGCGGGGGGTCAGATACGCAGTATTTT; CDR3: CATRASGGSDTQYF
size: NA; D: TRBD1; V: TRBV5-1; J: TRBJ1-1; DNA: TGCGCCAGCAGCCAACAGGGGGGGAACACTGAAGCTTTCTTT; CDR3: CASSQQGGNTEAFF
size: NA; D: TRBD2; V: TRBV7-9; J: TRBJ2-1; DNA: TGTGCCAGCAGCCGACTAGCGGGGGGAATAAATGAGCAGTTCTTC; CDR3: CASSRLAGGINEQFF